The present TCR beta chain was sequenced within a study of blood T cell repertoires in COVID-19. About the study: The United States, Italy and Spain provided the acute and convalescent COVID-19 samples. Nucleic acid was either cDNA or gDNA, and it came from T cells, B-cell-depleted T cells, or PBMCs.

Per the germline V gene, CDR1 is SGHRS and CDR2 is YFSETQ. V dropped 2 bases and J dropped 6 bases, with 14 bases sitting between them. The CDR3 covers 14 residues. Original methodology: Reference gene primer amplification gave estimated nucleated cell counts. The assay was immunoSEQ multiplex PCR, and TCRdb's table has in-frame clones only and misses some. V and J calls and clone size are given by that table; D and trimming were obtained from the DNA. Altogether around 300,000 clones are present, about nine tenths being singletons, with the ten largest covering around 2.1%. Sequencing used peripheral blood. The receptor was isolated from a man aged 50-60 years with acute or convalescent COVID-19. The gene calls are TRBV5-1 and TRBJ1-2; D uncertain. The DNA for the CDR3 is TGCGCCAGCAGCTTCTCGACAAGAGCGGATGGCTACACCTTC. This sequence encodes CASSFSTRADGYTF. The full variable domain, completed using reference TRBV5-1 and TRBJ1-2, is KAGVTQTPRYLIKTRGQQVTLSCSPISGHRSVSWYQQTPGQGLQFLFEYFSETQRNKGNFPGRFSGRQFSNSRSEMNVSTLELGDSALYLCASSFSTRADGYTFGSGTRLTVV.